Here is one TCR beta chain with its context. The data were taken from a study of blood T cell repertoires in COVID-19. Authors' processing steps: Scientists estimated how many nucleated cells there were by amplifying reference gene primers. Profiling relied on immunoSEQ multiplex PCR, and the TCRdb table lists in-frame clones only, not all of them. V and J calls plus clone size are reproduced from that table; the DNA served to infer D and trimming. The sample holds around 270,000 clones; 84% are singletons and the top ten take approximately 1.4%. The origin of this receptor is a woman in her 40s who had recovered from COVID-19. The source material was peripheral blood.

CDR3 sequence (DNA): TGTGCCAGCAGCCCTCGAGGACAGGGCGGAGAAAAACTGTTTTTT. It yields the protein CASSPRGQGGEKLFF. The rearrangement joins TRBV11-2 to TRBJ1-4; the match to TRBD1 covers 8 bases. Germline assignment: CDR1 SGHAT and CDR2 FQNNGV. Losses at the gene ends were 5 bases for V and 8 bases for J; bases not matched to a gene: 10. CDR3 length: 15 residues.